This TCR beta chain was profiled in a study of shared clonotypes between healthy human individuals. Every subset had its genomic DNA shared out evenly among several immunoSEQ plates. Produced via immunoSEQ multiplex PCR; TCRdb's table is partial and in-frame only. Of 2 million to 2.5 million clones in the sample, 90% to 95% are singletons; the top ten hold around 1.7%. Positively selected for CCR7, the CD45RO-negative cells used as naive CD8 cells excluded terminally differentiated effector memory CD45RA+ cells. Whole-study findings and limits: Represented diversity, genetic and exposure-history alike, was limited by few donors. Several donors shared 5% to 5.5% of their naive CD4 clonotypes.

This clone was picked up one time. Its antigen remains unidentified. Input material: naive CD8+ T cells from PBMCs. This receptor was identified in a man aged 18 to 29 in good health. Some clones in this sample may be carry-over from other donors' samples.

CDR3: CASSPLGPHEQYF. The DNA for the CDR3 is TGTGCCAGCAGCCCCTTGGGGCCCCACGAGCAGTACTTC. This rearrangement joins TRBV28 to TRBJ2-5; D possibly corresponds to TRBD1 (5 bases). The J call may be incorrect, as the DNA end agrees better with TRBJ2-7. This CDR3 is 13 amino acids long. CDR1 is MDHEN, CDR2 SYDVKM, per germline.